One sample yielded the 13 T cell receptor beta chains listed below, sequenced in a study of blood T cell repertoires in COVID-19. Clones were read by immunoSEQ multiplex PCR, and TCRdb kept only the in-frame ones, dropping some. The sample has 75,000 to 100,000 clones; roughly 80% are singletons. Sample: peripheral blood. These receptors originate from a woman of 80 years or more with acute or convalescent COVID-19.

The CDR3 DNA reads TGTGCCAGCAGCTCACGGACTAGCGGGGCCTACGAGCAGTACTTC. This translates into CASSSRTSGAYEQYF. The V gene is TRBV5-8, the J gene TRBJ2-7, with 12 positions matching TRBD2. Germline loops: CDR1 SGHTS, CDR2 YDEGEE. With 3 bases clipped from V and 2 bases from J, the junction kept 3 bases outside the gene matches. The CDR3 spans 15 residues.

This clone was counted once. The V call is TRBV6-2 or TRBV6-3, the J call TRBJ1-2; D call uncertain. V was shortened by 4 bases and J by 8 bases, with 11 bases between the two germline ends. The germline gives CDR1 MNHEY, CDR2 SVGEGT. The CDR3 has 12 residues. The CDR3 loop is CASSSLRRGYTF. CDR3 nucleotide sequence: TGTGCCAGCAGTTCCTTAAGGAGGGGCTACACCTTC.

The V gene is TRBV28, the J gene TRBJ1-1, with D tentatively TRBD1 (6 bases). This CDR3 is 15 amino acids long. CDR1 is MDHEN and CDR2 is SYDVKM in the germline V gene. Trimming left V 2 bases short and J 2 bases short, with 12 bases between. In DNA, the CDR3 is TGTGCCAGCAGTTTACCCCACAGGGTTAACACTGAAGCTTTCTTT. It yields the protein CASSLPHRVNTEAFF. Supplemented by reference TRBV28 and TRBJ1-1, the full variable domain reads DVKVTQSSRYLVKRTGEKVFLECVQDMDHENMFWYRQDPGLGLRLIYFSYDVKMKEKGDIPEGYSVSREKKERFSLILESASTNQTSMYLCASSLPHRVNTEAFFGQGTRLTVV.

The chain combines TRBV18 with TRBJ1-1; D may be TRBD1 (5 bases). The V gene's germline CDR1 is KGHSH and CDR2 LQKENI. V was trimmed by 6 bases and J by 6 bases, leaving 29 bases between them. The CDR3 sequence is 18 residues long. The CDR3 DNA sequence: TGTGCCAGCTCTACTAGGGGAGGGTTTAAGATGAGCGGGGCTGAAGCTTTCTTT. Translated, it gives CASSTRGGFKMSGAEAFF.

This chain joins TRBV2 and TRBJ1-2; maybe TRBD1 (5 bases). The length of the CDR3 is 14 residues. V was pared by 7 bases and J by 8 bases, with 20 bases between. Germline lookup yields CDR1 SNHLY and CDR2 FYNNEI. CDR3 residues: CASTPDTNRRGYTF. The CDR3 region has the DNA TGTGCCAGCACTCCGGACACCAATCGTCGAGGCTACACCTTC.

The V and J genes are TRBV5-1 and TRBJ2-1; D is uncertain. The CDR3 consists of 13 residues. CDR1 SGHRS and CDR2 YFSETQ come from the germline V gene. V was pared by 0 bases and J by 5 bases, with 6 bases between. The CDR3: CASSLGANNEQFF. The CDR3 DNA sequence: TGCGCCAGCAGCTTGGGGGCTAACAATGAGCAGTTCTTC.

V and J are TRBV6-1 and TRBJ2-2; D unclear. Per germline, CDR1 MNHNS and CDR2 SASEGT. Between the trimmed V and J ends, which lost 9 bases and 2 bases, there was a span of 7 bases. The CDR3 extends over 12 amino acids. The CDR3 nucleotides are TGTGCCAGTTCGGTTAACACCGGGGAGCTGTTTTTT. Residues: CASSVNTGELFF.

The chain combines TRBV7-9 with TRBJ2-5; D is possibly TRBD2 (5 bases). V lost 8 bases and J lost 5, with 15 bases in between. The germline V gene encodes CDR1 SEHNR and CDR2 FQNEAQ (reference sequence). CDR3 length: 13 residues. The CDR3 protein is CASGTPPGETQYF. CDR3 DNA: TGTGCCAGCGGCACTCCTCCGGGGGAGACCCAGTACTTC.

This clone was recorded a few times. The J gene is TRBJ2-4, the V gene TRBV5-8; D uncertain. Germline-derived CDR1 and CDR2 are SGHTS and YDEGEE. The germline V and J ends were trimmed by 2 bases and 7 bases, with 10 bases remaining between them. The CDR3 runs to 13 residues. Here the CDR3 DNA reads TGTGCCAGCAGCTTCAGGTCCGACAACATTCAGTACTTC. The encoded protein is CASSFRSDNIQYF.

This chain joins TRBV24-1 and TRBJ2-1; 13 bases are a match to TRBD2. The CDR3 is 16 amino acids. V lost 2 bases to trimming and J lost 10 bases; unmatched junction nucleotides: 7. CDR1 is KGHDR and CDR2 is SFDVKD in the germline V gene. The CDR3 nucleotides are TGTGCCACCAGTGATTCCCGGACTAGCGGGGGCGCAGAGCAGTTCTTC. Translated, it gives CATSDSRTSGGAEQFF.

The chain is built from TRBV6-5 and TRBJ1-1; 7 bases fit TRBD1. CDR3 length: 16 amino acids. Trimming removed 4 bases from V and 0 bases from J; junction bases left unmatched: 8. The germline V gene encodes CDR1 MNHEY and CDR2 SVGAGI. The CDR3 loop reads CASSSQGRRLNTEAFF. Written as DNA, the CDR3 is TGTGCCAGCAGTTCACAGGGGAGACGCCTGAACACTGAAGCTTTCTTT.

This rearrangement joins TRBV11-2 to TRBJ2-1; 7 bases match TRBD1. Germline CDR1 is SGHAT and CDR2 is FQNNGV. This CDR3 has 16 amino acids. V dropped 5 bases and J dropped 5; count of bases not matched to a gene: 12. The CDR3 nucleotides are TGTGCCAGCAGCCGCCTAGGGGGCCGATTCCACAATGAGCAGTTCTTC. This gives the protein CASSRLGGRFHNEQFF.

This chain uses TRBV30 with TRBJ2-3; TRBD2 aligns across 10 bases. Germline V gene sequence: CDR1 GTSNPN, CDR2 SVGIG (reference sequence). CDR3 length: 15 amino acids. Germline trimming cut 1 base from V and 5 bases from J; bases unmatched to any gene: 6. CDR3 region: CAWSAISGGIDTQYF. CDR3 nucleotides: TGTGCCTGGAGTGCAATTAGCGGGGGGATAGATACGCAGTATTTT.